The 20 T cell receptor beta chains below were found in one sample sequenced in a study of cytomegalovirus exposure and HLA in healthy donors. Amplification used 60 Vbeta primers and 13 Jbeta primers. The table came from immunoSEQ multiplex PCR; TCRdb's copy has only in-frame clones and leaves some out. The sample has some 120,000 clones. Sequenced material: PBMCs. Source of these receptors: a man in his forties or fifties in good health and CMV-seronegative.

This chain joins TRBV6-5 and TRBJ2-2; D is uncertain. Germline V lookup: CDR1 MNHEY, CDR2 SVGAGI. V shed 11 bases and J shed 0 bases, with 10 bases lying between them. CDR3 length: 13 amino acids. This CDR3 reads CAVEPANTGELFF. In DNA form, the CDR3 reads TGTGCCGTAGAGCCCGCGAACACCGGGGAGCTGTTTTTT.

The CDR3 region is CASSRGSLSAPYEQYF. CDR3 nucleotides: TGCGCCAGCAGCCGCGGGTCCCTCTCCGCTCCCTACGAGCAGTACTTC. The chain combines TRBV5-1 with TRBJ2-7; the D gene is possibly TRBD2 (5 bases). The V and J ends lost 4 bases and 2 bases respectively, with 19 bases between them. From germline, CDR1 is SGHRS and CDR2 YFSETQ. This CDR3 is built from 16 residues.

The chain links TRBV30 to TRBJ2-7; D gene unclear. The length of the CDR3 is 11 residues. CDR1 is GTSNPN, CDR2 SVGIG, per germline (reference sequence). Trimming took off 3 bases at V and 2 bases at J, with 5 bases between the two ends. CDR3 DNA sequence: TGTGCCTGGAGGGGCGCCTACGAGCAGTACTTC. The encoded protein is CAWRGAYEQYF.

The chain carries TRBV6-6 and TRBJ2-7; 8 positions agree with TRBD2. V trimming: 6 bases; J trimming: 6 bases; junction bases outside the gene matches: 10. Germline CDR1 MNHNY, CDR2 SVGAGI (reference sequence). The CDR3 sequence is 14 residues long. The chain's CDR3 is CASSSPGGAAEQYF. The CDR3 nucleotides read TGTGCCAGCAGCTCCCCCGGGGGGGCAGCCGAGCAGTACTTC.

The V and J genes are TRBV2 and TRBJ1-1; tentatively, D is TRBD1 (5 bases). V dropped 6 bases and J dropped 1 base, with 15 bases sitting between them. The CDR3 spans 15 residues. CDR1 SNHLY and CDR2 FYNNEI come from the germline V gene. Written as DNA, the CDR3 is TGTGCCAGCAGGCTACAGGACTACGGGAACACTGAAGCTTTCTTT. Residues: CASRLQDYGNTEAFF.

The chain has TRBV19 and TRBJ1-3; 12 nucleotides agree with TRBD1. With V trimmed by 4 bases and J by 5 bases, 12 bases remained unmatched. CDR3 length equals 18 residues. The germline CDR1 and CDR2 sequences are LNHDA and SQIVND (reference sequence). CDR3 loop: CASSKGTGGGNTRNTIYF. As DNA, the CDR3 is TGTGCCAGTAGTAAAGGGACAGGGGGCGGCAATACCCGAAACACCATATATTTT.

The chain couples TRBV30 to TRBJ2-7; 7 bases align to TRBD1. This CDR3 is 14 amino acids long. Germline V gene lookup returns CDR1 GTSNPN and CDR2 SVGIG (reference sequence). J gave up 2 bases and V 2 bases, and 6 bases lay outside the gene matches. CDR3 amino acids: CAWSQTGVTYEQYF. CDR3 DNA: TGTGCCTGGAGTCAAACAGGGGTCACCTACGAGCAGTACTTC.

The genes are TRBV30 and TRBJ2-3, with 7 bases fitting TRBD2. The CDR3 sequence is 15 residues long. The V segment lost 0 bases and the J segment 0 bases; nucleotides outside the gene matches: 3. Germline values: CDR1 GTSNPN, CDR2 SVGIG (reference sequence). CDR3 loop: CAWSVGSGSTDTQYF. CDR3 coding DNA: TGTGCCTGGAGTGTTGGTAGCGGGAGCACAGATACGCAGTATTTT.

The V and J genes are TRBV6-1 and TRBJ2-3; the D gene is possibly TRBD1 (6 bases). In germline, CDR1 is MNHNS, CDR2 SASEGT. The CDR3 is 14 amino acids. With 3 bases removed from V and 2 bases from J, the gap between germline ends came to 9 bases. The CDR3 DNA follows: TGTGCCAGCAGTGACGGACAGATCACAGATACGCAGTATTTT. Residues: CASSDGQITDTQYF.

V is TRBV11-1 and J is TRBJ2-7, with D possibly TRBD2 on 5 matching bases. V was pared by 3 bases and J by 9 bases, with 15 bases between. This CDR3 contains 13 residues. Per the germline V gene, CDR1 is SGHAT and CDR2 is FQDESV (reference sequence). Here the CDR3 DNA reads TGTGCCAGCAGCTTCGGAGGTGTACGGTGGCAGTACTTC. Protein: CASSFGGVRWQYF.

This chain joins TRBV7-9 and TRBJ1-4; a weak D match, TRBD1 (6 bases). Germline V gene sequence: CDR1 SEHNR, CDR2 FQNEAQ (reference sequence). Trimming took off 3 bases at V and 4 bases at J, with 9 bases between the two ends. The CDR3 covers 14 residues. The CDR3 nucleotides are TGTGCCAGCAGCTTCGGACAGTTTAATGAAAAACTGTTTTTT. Protein product: CASSFGQFNEKLFF.

The chain links TRBV5-6 to TRBJ2-2, with 7 nucleotides matching TRBD1. The CDR3 loop spans 14 amino acids. Unmatched junction bases numbered 10, after V lost 6 bases and J lost 8 bases. Looked up from germline, CDR1 is SGHDT and CDR2 is YYEEEE. CDR3 sequence reads: CASTSAGGSGELFF. The CDR3 DNA is TGTGCCAGCACCTCGGCAGGGGGATCTGGGGAGCTGTTTTTT.

This chain connects TRBV11-3 to TRBJ1-1; D possibly corresponds to TRBD1 (5 bases). The length of the CDR3 is 14 residues. V was pared by 1 base and J by 4 bases, with 10 bases between. Germline CDR1 is SGHNT and CDR2 is YENEEA. In nucleotides, the CDR3 is TGTGCCAGCAGCTTAGGGGGGGAAGGCACTGAAGCTTTCTTT. Its translation is CASSLGGEGTEAFF. The whole variable domain, filled in from reference TRBV11-3 and TRBJ1-1, reads EAGVVQSPRYKIIEKKQPVAFWCNPISGHNTLYWYLQNLGQGPELLIRYENEEAVDDSQLPKDRFSAERLKGVDSTLKIQPAELGDSAVYLCASSLGGEGTEAFFGQGTRLTVV.

The CDR3 DNA reads TGTGCCAGCAGCTTAGAAGCGTCTAGCGGGAGTTATACCTACGAGCAGTACTTC. Its translation is CASSLEASSGSYTYEQYF. The chain joins TRBV7-2 to TRBJ2-7; 10 bases agree with TRBD2. The V gene end was trimmed by 1 base and the J gene end by 2 bases; junction bases not matched to a gene: 11. This CDR3 has 18 residues. Germline V gene lookup returns CDR1 SGHTA and CDR2 FQGNSA.

The gene calls are TRBV9 and TRBJ1-1; maybe TRBD1 (5 bases). CDR3 size: 14 residues. Germline V gives CDR1 SGDLS, CDR2 YYNGEE. Trimming cost V 5 bases and J 4 bases, with 15 bases left between them. CDR3 sequence: CASSAGRKITEAFF. CDR3 coding DNA: TGTGCCAGCAGTGCGGGGCGTAAAATCACTGAAGCTTTCTTT.

CDR3 protein: CASSRGLAGGSTGELFF. The DNA for the CDR3 is TGTGCCAGCAGCCGGGGACTAGCGGGAGGTAGCACCGGGGAGCTGTTTTTT. V gene TRBV7-9 combines with J gene TRBJ2-2; TRBD2 matches 15 bases. This CDR3 spans 17 amino acids. J lost 4 bases, V lost 5 bases, and 5 bases had no gene match. Germline loops: CDR1 SEHNR, CDR2 FQNEAQ (reference sequence).

J is TRBJ1-3 and V is TRBV6-5; no clear D. CDR3 length: 16 residues. The V end lost 2 bases, the J end lost 6 bases, and 17 bases lay between the germline ends. Germline lookup yields CDR1 MNHEY and CDR2 SVGAGI. The CDR3 loop is CASSYAPPGRENTIYF. DNA for the CDR3: TGTGCCAGCAGTTACGCCCCACCGGGGAGGGAAAACACCATATATTTT.

The chain carries TRBV4-2 and TRBJ2-7; TRBD2 aligns across 9 bases. CDR1 is LGHNA, CDR2 YNFKEQ, per germline. After removal of 0 bases from V and 1 base from J, the junction contained 10 bases not matched to a gene. The CDR3 extends over 18 amino acids. The CDR3 region is CASSQEAIISGSSYEQYF. The CDR3 region has the DNA TGTGCCAGCAGCCAAGAAGCAATCATTAGCGGGAGTTCCTACGAGCAGTACTTC.

The chain combines TRBV30 with TRBJ1-3; a weak D match, TRBD1 (6 bases). V was clipped by 1 base and J by 4 bases, with 8 bases between them. The germline gives CDR1 GTSNPN, CDR2 SVGIG (reference sequence). The CDR3 has 13 residues. CDR3 DNA sequence: TGTGCCTGGAGTGCAGGGGAAGGAAACACCATATATTTT. Its protein product is CAWSAGEGNTIYF.

The chain uses TRBV30 and TRBJ1-4, with D hard to call. Germline CDR1 and CDR2: GTSNPN and SVGIG (reference sequence). Trimming cost V 2 bases and J 8 bases, with 18 bases left between them. The CDR3 extends over 15 amino acids. CDR3 in DNA: TGTGCCTGGAGTTCCACTTTCGGACGGGGAGAAAAACTGTTTTTT. Translated, it gives CAWSSTFGRGEKLFF.